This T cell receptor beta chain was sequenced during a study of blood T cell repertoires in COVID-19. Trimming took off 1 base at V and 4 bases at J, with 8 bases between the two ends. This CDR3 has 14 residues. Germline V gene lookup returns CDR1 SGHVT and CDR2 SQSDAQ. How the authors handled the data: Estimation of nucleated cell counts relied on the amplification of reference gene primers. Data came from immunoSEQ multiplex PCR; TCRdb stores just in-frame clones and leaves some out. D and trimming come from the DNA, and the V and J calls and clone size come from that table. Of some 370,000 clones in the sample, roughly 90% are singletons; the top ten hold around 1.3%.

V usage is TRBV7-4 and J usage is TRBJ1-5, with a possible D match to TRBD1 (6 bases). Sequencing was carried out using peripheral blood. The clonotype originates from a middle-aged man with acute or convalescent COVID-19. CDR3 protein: CASSLDRVNQPQHF. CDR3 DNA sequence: TGTGCCAGCAGCTTAGACAGGGTTAATCAGCCCCAGCATTTT.